The clone carrying this T cell receptor (beta chain) came up a few times. PCR was performed a second time for roughly 7 to 12 cycles using a sample-barcoded 5' primer and a J-beta primer mix. TCRdb re-called the 5' RACE reads with MiXCR, one entry per CDR3 protein. This sample has about 1 million distinct CDR3 sequences, with about 25% found just once. Each of the donors had 8 to 10 milliliters of peripheral blood drawn into EDTA-treated Vacutainer tubes. This sample was taken from a study of blood T cells in healthy people across ages. Germline CDR1 and CDR2: SQVTM and ANQGSEA. The CDR3 is 13 amino acids. This sample also belongs to another study, concerning T cells of mothers and their children.

The sequence was obtained from a girl aged 2-10 years in good health. The chain recombines TRBV29-1 with TRBJ2-5; 8 bases fit TRBD1. TRBJ2-7 explains the end of the DNA better; the J call may be wrong. Sequenced: blood. The CDR3 sequence is CSAGHRGFYEQYF. Written as DNA, the CDR3 is TGCAGCGCCGGACACAGGGGGTTCTACGAGCAGTACTTC.